These 20 T cell receptor beta chains came from one sample sequenced in a study of PD-L1 blockade in urothelial cancer. Specified time point: pretreatment peripheral blood. Some clones are missing from TCRdb's copy, which holds only in-frame ones; the method was immunoSEQ multiplex PCR. Here the sample spans tens of thousands of clones, approximately 80% being singletons. Sequences were derived from PBMCs, sampled around atezolizumab (anti-PD-L1) treatment. All receptors derive from a man between 60 and 75 years old with urothelial cancer.

This chain links TRBV4-3 with TRBJ2-3, with a tentative D call TRBD1 (5 bases). Germline V gene lookup returns CDR1 LGHNA and CDR2 YSLEER. The germline V and J ends were trimmed by 0 bases and 1 base, with 5 bases remaining between them. CDR3 length: 14 residues. The CDR3 DNA reads as TGCGCCAGCAGCCAAGACAGGGGCACAGATACGCAGTATTTT. It is translated as CASSQDRGTDTQYF.

The J gene is TRBJ1-1, the V gene TRBV7-9; 8 bases are shared with TRBD1. The trim removed 4 bases at V and 4 bases at J, leaving 8 bases unmatched. CDR1 SEHNR and CDR2 FQNEAQ come from the germline V gene (reference sequence). This CDR3 is built from 15 residues. The CDR3 region has the DNA TGTGCCAGCAGCTCGACAGGGGAGATTGGCACTGAAGCTTTCTTT. Its translation: CASSSTGEIGTEAFF.

As concerns this clone: The junction differs from germline at one of its ends, possibly a read error. The rearrangement joins TRBV25-1 to TRBJ1-6, with 7 bases aligning to TRBD1. The CDR3 covers 13 residues. Germline CDR1 is MGHDK and CDR2 is SYGVNS. In DNA form, the CDR3 reads TGTGCCAGCAGTAGGACAGGAAATTCACCCTTCCACTTT. This gives the protein CASSRTGNSPFHF. The full variable domain, rest sourced from reference TRBV25-1 and TRBJ1-6, is EADIYQTPRYLVIGTGKKITLECSQTMGHDKMYWYQQDPGMELHLIHYSYGVNSTEKGDLSSESTVSRIRTEHFPLTLESARPSHTSQYLCASSRTGNSPFHFGNGTRLTVT.

The V call is TRBV6-6, the J call TRBJ2-5, with TRBD2 matching 12 bases. V trimming: 2 bases; J trimming: 1 base; junction bases outside the gene matches: 2. Germline CDR1 and CDR2: MNHNY and SVGAGI (reference sequence). This CDR3 region has 16 residues. CDR3 bases: TGTGCCAGCAGTTACCAACTAGCGGGGGGCCAAGAGACCCAGTACTTC. It codes for CASSYQLAGGQETQYF.

The chain couples TRBV11-2 to TRBJ2-1; the match to TRBD2 covers 8 bases. The trim removed 5 bases at V and 7 bases at J, leaving 7 bases unmatched. Germline CDR1 is SGHAT and CDR2 is FQNNGV. The CDR3 has 14 residues. This CDR3 is CASSPPGGENEQFF. In DNA form, the CDR3 reads TGTGCCAGCAGCCCCCCCGGGGGGGAGAATGAGCAGTTCTTC.

The gene calls are TRBV27 and TRBJ1-1, with D possibly being TRBD1 (5 bases). Germline V lookup: CDR1 MNHEY, CDR2 SMNVEV (reference sequence). Trimming stripped 2 bases from V and 5 bases from J, with 9 bases between. The CDR3 is 13 residues long. The CDR3 spells CASSLRRGTEAFF. The CDR3, as DNA: TGTGCCAGCAGTTTAAGGAGGGGTACTGAAGCTTTCTTT.

The V gene is TRBV10-3, the J gene TRBJ1-1; D is uncertain. The V end was cut by 3 bases, the J end by 2 bases, with 10 bases between. In germline, CDR1 is ENHRY, CDR2 SYGVKD. The CDR3 covers 14 residues. In nucleotides, the CDR3 is TGTGCCATCAGTGAAGGTCAACTAAACACTGAAGCTTTCTTT. This gives the protein CAISEGQLNTEAFF.

The chain links TRBV18 to TRBJ1-1, with D possibly matching TRBD1 (5 bases). V shed 6 bases and J shed 1 base, with 12 bases lying between them. The germline CDR1 and CDR2 sequences are KGHSH and LQKENI. The length of the CDR3 is 14 residues. DNA of the CDR3: TGTGCCAGCTCCCAACGCGGGGGGAACACTGAAGCTTTCTTT. Amino acids: CASSQRGGNTEAFF.

This clone was observed a single time. This chain links TRBV5-5 with TRBJ2-3; 10 bases match TRBD1. Germline loops: CDR1 SGHKS, CDR2 YYEKEE (reference sequence). Trimming removed 3 bases from V and 5 bases from J; junction bases left unmatched: 9. CDR3 length equals 16 residues. Here the CDR3 DNA reads TGTGCCAGCAGCTCCGGCGGGACAGGGGCAATAGATACGCAGTATTTT. Translated: CASSSGGTGAIDTQYF.

The chain couples TRBV7-8 to TRBJ1-3; 10 bases map to TRBD1. The CDR3 covers 14 residues. Germline assignment: CDR1 SGHVS and CDR2 FQNEAQ. V lost 5 bases and J lost 7; bases outside the gene matches: 5. The CDR3 region has the DNA TGTGCCAGCAGCCCTTTGACAGGGGGCAACACCATATATTTT. This translates into CASSPLTGGNTIYF. Complete variable domain (other parts from reference TRBV7-8 and TRBJ1-3): GAGVSQSPRYKVAKRGQDVALRCDPISGHVSLFWYQQALGQGPEFLTYFQNEAQLDKSGLPSDRFFAERPEGSVSTLKIQRTQQEDSAVYLCASSPLTGGNTIYFGEGSWLTVV.

The rearrangement links TRBV5-4 to TRBJ2-1; 11 nucleotides agree with TRBD1. Germline V gene data show CDR1 as SGHNT and CDR2 as YYREEE (reference sequence). Losses at the gene ends were 5 bases for V and 6 bases for J; bases not matched to a gene: 4. The CDR3 runs to 14 residues. The CDR3 loop reads CASRTGQGANEQFF. DNA for the CDR3: TGTGCCAGCAGAACAGGACAGGGGGCCAATGAGCAGTTCTTC.

V is TRBV14 and J is TRBJ2-5; 10 bases map to TRBD1. Germline CDR1 SGHDN, CDR2 FVKESK. With V trimmed by 1 base and J by 7 bases, 6 bases remained unmatched. The CDR3 has 15 amino acids. In DNA, the CDR3 is TGTGCCAGCAGCCAAGGGGACAGGGGTTCAGGGACCCAGTACTTC. The encoded protein is CASSQGDRGSGTQYF.

V usage is TRBV5-1 and J usage is TRBJ1-1; 8 positions agree with TRBD1. V lost 5 bases, J lost 6 bases, and 12 bases stayed unmatched. Germline V gene lookup returns CDR1 SGHRS and CDR2 YFSETQ. There are 15 residues in the CDR3. The CDR3 nucleotides are TGCGCCAGCAGTTCCTCACAGGGGGGAGGCGCTGAAGCTTTCTTT. This gives the protein CASSSSQGGGAEAFF.

V is TRBV15 and J is TRBJ2-1; 7 nucleotides line up with TRBD2. CDR1 is LNHNV and CDR2 is YYDKDF in the germline V gene (reference sequence). The J segment lost 7 bases and the V segment lost 1 base, leaving 16 bases of the junction unmatched. This CDR3 region has 18 residues. Written as DNA, the CDR3 is TGTGCCACCAGCAGAGTCCCCCAGACTAGCAATCTTTATAATGAGCAGTTCTTC. Protein: CATSRVPQTSNLYNEQFF. Together with reference TRBV15 and TRBJ2-1, the CDR3 gives the full variable domain: DAMVIQNPRYQVTQFGKPVTLSCSQTLNHNVMYWYQQKSSQAPKLLFHYYDKDFNNEADTPDNFQSRRPNTSFCFLDIRSPGLGDTAMYLCATSRVPQTSNLYNEQFFGPGTRLTVL.

V gene TRBV25-1 combines with J gene TRBJ2-7; D is possibly TRBD2 (7 bases). This CDR3 has 14 residues. V was cut by 3 bases and J by 5 bases, with 14 bases left in between. CDR1 and CDR2 from the germline V gene are MGHDK and SYGVNS. CDR3 protein: CASSERGEGHEQYF. The CDR3 DNA follows: TGTGCCAGCAGTGAGAGGGGGGAGGGCCACGAGCAGTACTTC.

This chain joins TRBV30 and TRBJ1-2; D perhaps matches TRBD1 (5 bases). Trimming removed 3 bases from V and 8 bases from J, with 16 bases in between. The CDR3 is made up of 13 amino acids. CDR1 is GTSNPN, CDR2 SVGIG, per germline (reference sequence). CDR3 amino acids: CAWSPPGDSGYTF. As DNA, the CDR3 is TGTGCCTGGAGCCCTCCGGGGGATAGCGGCTACACCTTC. The full variable domain, its missing parts supplied by reference TRBV30 and TRBJ1-2, is SQTIHQWPATLVQPVGSPLSLECTVEGTSNPNLYWYRQAAGRGLQLLFYSVGIGQISSEVPQNLSASRPQDRQFILSSKKLLLSDSGFYLCAWSPPGDSGYTFGSGTRLTVV.

The gene calls are TRBV4-2 and TRBJ2-3; maybe TRBD1 (6 bases). The germline gives CDR1 LGHNA, CDR2 YNFKEQ. The CDR3 has 14 residues. V gave up 7 bases and J gave up 0 bases, with 11 bases separating them. The chain's CDR3 is CASKQGISTDTQYF. CDR3 nucleotide sequence: TGTGCCAGCAAGCAGGGGATTAGCACAGATACGCAGTATTTT.

The J gene is TRBJ2-7, the V gene TRBV11-3; 12 nucleotides agree with TRBD2. With 1 base clipped from V and 6 bases from J, the junction kept 4 bases outside the gene matches. In germline, CDR1 is SGHNT, CDR2 YENEEA. The CDR3 spans 15 residues. DNA of the CDR3: TGTGCCAGCAGCTTAGTAGGACTAGCGGGACGCGAGCAGTACTTC. The encoded protein is CASSLVGLAGREQYF. Based on the CDR3 plus reference TRBV11-3 and TRBJ2-7, the full variable domain is EAGVVQSPRYKIIEKKQPVAFWCNPISGHNTLYWYLQNLGQGPELLIRYENEEAVDDSQLPKDRFSAERLKGVDSTLKIQPAELGDSAVYLCASSLVGLAGREQYFGPGTRLTVT.

This clone turned up a few times. The chain carries TRBV25-1 and TRBJ2-1; D remains ambiguous. The CDR3 is 17 amino acids. The ends were cut back, 6 bases at V and 10 bases at J, with 28 bases in the middle. From germline, CDR1 is MGHDK and CDR2 SYGVNS. The CDR3 sequence is CASRTPRDSPFRYEQFF. Here the CDR3 DNA reads TGTGCCAGCAGGACCCCCCGAGACTCCCCCTTCAGATACGAGCAGTTCTTC. The variable domain in full, completed from reference TRBV25-1 and TRBJ2-1, reads EADIYQTPRYLVIGTGKKITLECSQTMGHDKMYWYQQDPGMELHLIHYSYGVNSTEKGDLSSESTVSRIRTEHFPLTLESARPSHTSQYLCASRTPRDSPFRYEQFFGPGTRLTVL.

The CDR3 loop is CASSYTRQGLRIAEAFF. For the CDR3, the DNA is TGTGCCAGTAGTTATACCCGACAGGGTTTGAGAATCGCTGAAGCTTTCTTT. This chain links TRBV19 with TRBJ1-1, with 7 bases fitting TRBD1. The trim removed 5 bases at V and 6 bases at J, leaving 18 bases unmatched. CDR1 is LNHDA, CDR2 SQIVND, per germline (reference sequence). The CDR3 consists of 17 residues.